This TCR beta chain was recovered during a study of T cells after yellow fever vaccination. In the study overall: Fractions with few cells were prepared using SMART-Seq v4 Ultra Low Input.

TCRdb fed the 5' RACE reads into MiXCR, producing one record per CDR3 protein. The table has some 400,000 distinct CDR3 sequences, approximately 19% seen once. The sequencing here drew on PBMCs, taken before the yellow fever booster vaccination. This clonotype was obtained from a man between 18 and 29 years old who received the YFV17D yellow fever vaccine.

The CDR3 sequence is CSAREVSDTDTQYF. CDR3 nucleotides: TGCAGTGCTAGAGAGGTTAGCGACACAGATACGCAGTATTTT. V usage is TRBV20-1 and J usage is TRBJ2-3, with TRBD2 as a possible D gene (5 bases). This CDR3 is built from 14 residues. CDR1 DFQATT and CDR2 SNEGSKA come from the germline V gene (reference sequence). The V end was cut by 0 bases, the J end by 2 bases, with 9 bases between.